This T cell receptor (beta chain) was observed in a study of blood T cell repertoires in COVID-19. The wider study: In each case, the material was cDNA or gDNA derived from T cells, B-cell-depleted T cells, or PBMCs.

The CDR3 is 14 amino acids. Trimming took off 5 bases at V and 7 bases at J, with 17 bases between the two ends. CDR1 is SEHNR and CDR2 is FQNEAQ in the germline V gene (reference sequence). In the source study's methods: Scientists estimated how many nucleated cells there were by amplifying reference gene primers. Sequencing was performed with immunoSEQ multiplex PCR; in TCRdb, only in-frame clones are kept and a portion is missing. Clone size and V and J calls were adopted from that table, with D and trimming inferred from the DNA. This sample has around 190,000 clones, with 70% to 90% found just once.

The source material was peripheral blood. The V and J genes are TRBV7-9 and TRBJ1-2, with D perhaps matching TRBD1 (5 bases). The origin of this receptor is a man between 50 and 59 years old with COVID-19, enrolled during active disease. CDR3 nucleotide sequence: TGTGCCAGCAGCGAAGGCGGGGGGGAATTTGGCTACACCTTC. Translated, it gives CASSEGGGEFGYTF.